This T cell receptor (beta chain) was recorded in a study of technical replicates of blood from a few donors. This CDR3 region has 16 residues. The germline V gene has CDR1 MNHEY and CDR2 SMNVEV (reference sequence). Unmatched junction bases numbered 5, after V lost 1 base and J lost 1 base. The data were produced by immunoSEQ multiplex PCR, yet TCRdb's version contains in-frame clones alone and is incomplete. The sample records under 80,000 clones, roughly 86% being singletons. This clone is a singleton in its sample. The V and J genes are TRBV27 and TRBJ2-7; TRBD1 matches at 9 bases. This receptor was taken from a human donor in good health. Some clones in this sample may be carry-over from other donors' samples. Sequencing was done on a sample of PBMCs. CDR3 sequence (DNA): TGTGCCAGCAGTTTATGGGGACAGGGAAGATCCTACGAGCAGTACTTC. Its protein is CASSLWGQGRSYEQYF.